This T cell receptor beta chain derives from a study of CD8 T cell repertoires and HIV-1 epitope variants. Clones were sequenced by immunoSEQ multiplex PCR, and TCRdb holds only the in-frame ones, with some missing. Among 4,500 to 7,000 clones listed, around 66% were seen once. The V end lost 1 base, the J end lost 0 bases, and 13 bases lay between the germline ends. The length of the CDR3 is 16 residues. Germline V gene lookup returns CDR1 SGHRS and CDR2 YFSETQ. In the case of this clone: Antigen specificity is unknown.

This chain uses TRBV5-1 with TRBJ1-1; D unclear. This sequence originates from a male donor with HIV. What was sequenced was cultured CD8+ T cells derived from PBMCs. As DNA, the CDR3 is TGCGCCAGCAGCTTGATCCCGCCCACCTTGAACACTGAAGCTTTCTTT. Translating gives CASSLIPPTLNTEAFF.